The T cell receptor (beta chain) under discussion was sequenced for a study of blood T cell repertoires in COVID-19. J was trimmed by 6 bases and V by 2 bases; bases with no gene match: 7. CDR1 is KGHDR and CDR2 is SFDVKD in the germline V gene. This CDR3 has 16 residues. Profiling relied on immunoSEQ multiplex PCR, and the TCRdb table lists in-frame clones only, not all of them. The top ten clones hold 3.6% of a sample with around 250,000 clones, 86% of them seen once. The rearrangement links TRBV24-1 to TRBJ2-2; 8 bases are a match to TRBD1. Source material: peripheral blood. This clonotype originated in a man between 18 and 35 years old with active or convalescent COVID-19. CDR3 DNA: TGTGCCACCAGTGATTCCGACAGGGGTATTTCCGGGGAGCTGTTTTTT. It yields the protein CATSDSDRGISGELFF.